This is a list of T cell receptor beta chains from one sample in a study of Ad26.COV2.S vaccination and SARS-CoV-2 variants. The repertoire was sequenced with immunoSEQ multiplex PCR; TCRdb's copy has only in-frame clones and lacks some. The table shows roughly 420,000 clones, with 89% occurring only once. The input for sequencing was peripheral blood, taken in a trial of Ad26.COV2.S vaccine versus placebo. The source of these receptors is a person aged 18 to 59 who received the Ad26.COV2.S COVID-19 vaccine or a placebo. The CDR3 runs from the conserved cysteine through the conserved F or W. A D gene is named only where the DNA matches it firmly. The size of a clone is reported for some rows only, either as once, few or many, or as a class for expanded clones.

.	.	TRBJ1-1	TRBV19	TGTGCCAGTAGTATCGGAGGGGACGGCACTGAAGCTTTCTTT	CASSIGGDGTEAFF
.	.	TRBJ1-2	TRBV5-4	TGTGCCAGCAGTAGTCCTCGATGGGATGGCTACACCTTC	CASSSPRWDGYTF
TRBD1	few	TRBJ1-2	TRBV5-1	TGCGCCAGCAGCCCCGGGACAGGGAACTATGGCTACACCTTC	CASSPGTGNYGYTF
.	.	TRBJ1-2	TRBV20-1	TGCAGTGCTAGTCCCGGACAGAGCTATGGCTACACCTTC	CSASPGQSYGYTF
.	.	TRBJ1-2	TRBV9	TGTGCCAGCAGCGTAGGGAGGGAGTTGGGCTATGGCTACACCTTC	CASSVGRELGYGYTF
.	.	TRBJ1-1	TRBV7-6	TGTGCCAGCAGCACATACATGGGGGCACGCACTGAAGCTTTCTTT	CASSTYMGARTEAFF
.	.	TRBJ2-1	TRBV12-3/TRBV12-4	TGTGCCTCGATGCACTCCGAATACAATGAGCAGTTCTTC	CASMHSEYNEQFF
.	.	TRBJ2-6	TRBV4-1	TGCGCCAGCAGCCAAGATCAGAACTCTGGGGCCAACGTCCTGACTTTC	CASSQDQNSGANVLTF
.	.	TRBJ2-1	TRBV18	TGTGCCAGCTCACCTGACCCGTCCAATGAGCAGTTCTTC	CASSPDPSNEQFF
TRBD1	.	TRBJ1-1	TRBV6-5	TGTGCCAGCAAAGACAGGGTCTGGAACACTGAAGCTTTCTTT	CASKDRVWNTEAFF
.	.	TRBJ2-1	TRBV11-2	TGTGCCAGCAGCCCGCGGGACTCCTACAATGAGCAGTTCTTC	CASSPRDSYNEQFF
.	.	TRBJ1-5	TRBV6-2/TRBV6-3	TGTGCCAGCAGTCCCGGGGCGGGGGCGCGTGATGGTGGCAATCAGCCCCAGCATTTT	CASSPGAGARDGGNQPQHF
.	.	TRBJ1-2	TRBV6-5	TGTGCCAGCAGTTACTCGAAGGGCTTGGGTAACTATGGCTACACCTTC	CASSYSKGLGNYGYTF
TRBD1	.	TRBJ1-5	TRBV19	TGTGCCAGTAGTGCGACAGGGGGGCATCAGCCCCAGCATTTT	CASSATGGHQPQHF
.	.	TRBJ2-7	TRBV7-6	TGTGCCAGCAGCTTGGACGGGGAGAGGGAGCAGTACTTC	CASSLDGEREQYF
.	.	TRBJ1-5	TRBV2	TGTGCCAGCAGTGAAGGACACGTCGTCCAGCCCCAGCATTTT	CASSEGHVVQPQHF
.	once	TRBJ2-2	TRBV4-1	TGCGCCAGCAGCCAAGGTCCTTCGAACACCGGGGAGCTGTTTTTT	CASSQGPSNTGELFF
.	.	TRBJ1-1	TRBV29-1	TGCAGCGTTGTCCGCCAGGGAGACACTGAAGCTTTCTTT	CSVVRQGDTEAFF
.	.	TRBJ2-2	TRBV28	TGTGCCAGCATGTTGGGGGGCGCGAACACCGGGGAGCTGTTTTTT	CASMLGGANTGELFF
TRBD1	.	TRBJ1-1	TRBV6-5	TGTGGCTCGATAGGACAGGTTAACGCTGAAGCTTTCTTT	CGSIGQVNAEAFF
.	.	TRBJ2-3	TRBV29-1	TGCAGCGTTGTACGGGGATTTCCTGATACGCAGTATTTT	CSVVRGFPDTQYF
.	once	TRBJ1-1	TRBV5-4	TGTGCCAGCGGAAAACAGGGTTGGGAGAACACTGAAGCTTTCTTT	CASGKQGWENTEAFF
.	.	TRBJ1-3	TRBV5-1	TGCGCCAGCAGCTTTGGGTCCGCCGGAAACACCATATATTTT	CASSFGSAGNTIYF
.	.	TRBJ1-5	TRBV6-5	TGTGCCAGCAGCCTGGACGGCAATAGCAATCAGCCCCAGCATTTT	CASSLDGNSNQPQHF
.	once	TRBJ1-4	TRBV5-1	TGCGCCAGCAGCTCCCCCGAGGGGGCTAATGAAAAACTGTTTTTT	CASSSPEGANEKLFF
TRBD1	.	TRBJ1-2	TRBV5-1	TGCGCCAGCAGCCCCTCCGGACAGGTTGAAGGTGGTTGGGGCTACACCTTC	CASSPSGQVEGGWGYTF
.	.	TRBJ2-1	TRBV28	TGTGCCAGCAGTCCTTACTCCGCTACAGGGCGGTCCTACAATGAGCAGTTCTTC	CASSPYSATGRSYNEQFF
TRBD1	.	TRBJ1-2	TRBV29-1	TGCAGCGTTGAGGAAAGGACAGGGGGGGCTGGCTACACCTTC	CSVEERTGGAGYTF
.	.	TRBJ1-1	TRBV5-4	TGTGCCAGCAGCTTTAAAGGGCCGAACACTGAAGCTTTCTTT	CASSFKGPNTEAFF
.	.	TRBJ1-1	TRBV18	TGTGCCAGCTCAAACGCCGCCGGAGGGAACACTGAAGCTTTCTTT	CASSNAAGGNTEAFF
TRBD2	.	TRBJ2-5	TRBV3-1/TRBV3-2	TGTGCCAGCAGCCAAGGGACTAGCGGGAGGGCCGTCCTCGAGACCCAGTACTTC	CASSQGTSGRAVLETQYF
.	.	TRBJ2-1	TRBV3-1/TRBV3-2	TGTGCCAGCAGCCAAGAGTGGCGGAGACTCTACAATGAGCAGTTCTTC	CASSQEWRRLYNEQFF
.	.	TRBJ2-7	TRBV5-1	TGCGCCAGCAGCTCAGACTGGGCCGGGGAACGAGAGCAGTACTTC	CASSSDWAGEREQYF
.	.	TRBJ1-5	TRBV7-2	TGTGCCAGCAGCTTATACGGGGGGGGGAATCAGCCCCAGCATTTT	CASSLYGGGNQPQHF
.	.	TRBJ1-6	TRBV9	TGTGCCAGCAGCACCCAACCTGGACAGAATAATTCACCCCTCCACTTT	CASSTQPGQNNSPLHF
.	.	TRBJ2-1	TRBV13	TGTGCCAGCAGCTTAGAAGGACGGCAGTTCTTC	CASSLEGRQFF
TRBD1	.	TRBJ1-3	TRBV12-3/TRBV12-4	TGTGCCAGCAGCAAGGGGACAGTCTTATCTTTT	CASSKGTVLSF
TRBD1	.	TRBJ1-1	TRBV27	TGTGCCAGCAGTCTCCAGGGACAGGGGTTCGGCACTGAAGCTTTCTTT	CASSLQGQGFGTEAFF
.	.	TRBJ2-3	TRBV6-5	TGTGCCAGCAGCCGACAGGTCATCCCAGATACGCAGTATTTT	CASSRQVIPDTQYF
.	once	TRBJ2-5	TRBV5-1	TGCGCCAGCAGCTTGACAGGACGAGAAGAGACCCAGTACTTC	CASSLTGREETQYF
.	.	TRBJ1-1	TRBV19	TGTGCCAGTTGGAAGGGGCCCGGGGACACTGAAGCTTTCTTT	CASWKGPGDTEAFF
.	.	TRBJ1-2	TRBV6-2/TRBV6-3	TGTGCCAGCGGCCGTACAGGGAACTATGGCTACACCTTC	CASGRTGNYGYTF
TRBD1	.	TRBJ1-1	TRBV5-1	TGCGCCAGCAGCTCCGGACAGGGGGCAAAGATTTTGGTCATGAACACTGAAGCTTTCTTT	CASSSGQGAKILVMNTEAFF
.	few	TRBJ1-5	TRBV18	TGTGCCAGCTCACCGGCCGGGTCCAATCAGCCCCAGCATTTT	CASSPAGSNQPQHF
TRBD1	.	TRBJ2-3	TRBV6-5	TGTGCCAGCAATCAGGACAGGTGGGATACGCAGTATTTT	CASNQDRWDTQYF
.	.	TRBJ2-6	TRBV7-2	TGTGCCAGCAGCTTAGACACCTACCCTGGGGCCAACGTCCTGACTTTC	CASSLDTYPGANVLTF
.	.	TRBJ1-3	TRBV2	TGTGCCAGCAGTGAAGTAGCTATGATGGGGGCTGGAAACACCATATATTTT	CASSEVAMMGAGNTIYF
TRBD1	few	TRBJ1-2	TRBV5-1	TGCGCCAGCAGCTTGGGGACAGGGGGGTATGGCTACACCTTC	CASSLGTGGYGYTF
.	.	TRBJ2-7	TRBV28	TGTGCCAGCAGTATACGGGACGGGCCCTACGAGCAGTACTTC	CASSIRDGPYEQYF
.	.	TRBJ1-5	TRBV7-9	TGTGCCAGCAGCTTAGGTCTCGGGAGGGCGACACCCCAGCATTTT	CASSLGLGRATPQHF
TRBD1	.	TRBJ1-5	TRBV24-1	TGTGCCACCAGTGACACCGGGACAGGGTACCAGCCCCAGCATTTT	CATSDTGTGYQPQHF
TRBD2	few	TRBJ2-2	TRBV7-6	TGTGCCAGCAGCCGAGGACTAGCGGGGAACACCGGGGAGCTGTTTTTT	CASSRGLAGNTGELFF
.	.	TRBJ2-3	TRBV2	TGTGCCAGCGCTTCGGAGGTTGCAGCCCGCACAGATACGCAGTATTTT	CASASEVAARTDTQYF
TRBD1	.	TRBJ1-4	TRBV7-2	TGTGCCAGCAGCTCAGCGACAGGGGTAAACGGAAAACTGTTTTTT	CASSSATGVNGKLFF
TRBD1	.	TRBJ1-6	TRBV13	TGTGCCAGCCGGTACGCAGGGGGATCACCCCTCCACTTT	CASRYAGGSPLHF